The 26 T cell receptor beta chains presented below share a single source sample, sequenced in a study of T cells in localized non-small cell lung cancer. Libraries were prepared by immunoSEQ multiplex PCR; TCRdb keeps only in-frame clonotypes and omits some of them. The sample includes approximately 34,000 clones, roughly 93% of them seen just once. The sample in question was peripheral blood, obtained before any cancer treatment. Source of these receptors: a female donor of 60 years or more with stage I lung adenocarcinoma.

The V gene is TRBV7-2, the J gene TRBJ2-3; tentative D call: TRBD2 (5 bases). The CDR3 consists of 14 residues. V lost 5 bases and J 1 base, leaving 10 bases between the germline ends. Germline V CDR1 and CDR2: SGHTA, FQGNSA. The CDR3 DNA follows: TGTGCCAGCAGCCGTGTGGAGGGCACAGATACGCAGTATTTT. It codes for CASSRVEGTDTQYF.

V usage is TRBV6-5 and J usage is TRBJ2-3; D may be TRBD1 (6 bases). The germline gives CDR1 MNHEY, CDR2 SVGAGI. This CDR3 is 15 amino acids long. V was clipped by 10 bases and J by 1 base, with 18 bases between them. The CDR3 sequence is CAISTQGTGTDTQYF. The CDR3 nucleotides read TGTGCCATTTCGACTCAGGGGACGGGCACAGATACGCAGTATTTT.

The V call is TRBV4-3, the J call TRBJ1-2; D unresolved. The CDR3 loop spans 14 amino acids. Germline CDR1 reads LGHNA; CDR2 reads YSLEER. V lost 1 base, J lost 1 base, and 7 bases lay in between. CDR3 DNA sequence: TGCGCCAGCAGCCAAGCAGTCAGTAACTATGGCTACACCTTC. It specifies CASSQAVSNYGYTF.

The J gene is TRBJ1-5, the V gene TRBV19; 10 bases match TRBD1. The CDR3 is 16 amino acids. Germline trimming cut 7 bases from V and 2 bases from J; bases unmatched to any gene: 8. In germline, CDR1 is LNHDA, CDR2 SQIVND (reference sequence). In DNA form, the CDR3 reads TGTGCCAGTACCCCTACCGGGACAGGGGGCAATCAGCCCCAGCATTTT. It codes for CASTPTGTGGNQPQHF.

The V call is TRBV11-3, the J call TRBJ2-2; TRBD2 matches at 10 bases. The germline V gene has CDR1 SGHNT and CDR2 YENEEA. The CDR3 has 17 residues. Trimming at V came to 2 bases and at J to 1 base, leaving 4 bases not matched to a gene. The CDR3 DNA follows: TGTGCCAGCAGCTTAACAGCGGGGGGGATGAACACCGGGGAGCTGTTTTTT. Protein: CASSLTAGGMNTGELFF.

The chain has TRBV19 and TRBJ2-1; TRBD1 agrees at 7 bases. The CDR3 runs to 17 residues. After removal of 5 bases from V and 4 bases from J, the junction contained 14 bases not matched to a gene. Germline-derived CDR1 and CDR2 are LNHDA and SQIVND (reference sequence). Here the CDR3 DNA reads TGTGCCAGTAGTCCGAGACAGGGAAAAGGCTCGTACAATGAGCAGTTCTTC. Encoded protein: CASSPRQGKGSYNEQFF.

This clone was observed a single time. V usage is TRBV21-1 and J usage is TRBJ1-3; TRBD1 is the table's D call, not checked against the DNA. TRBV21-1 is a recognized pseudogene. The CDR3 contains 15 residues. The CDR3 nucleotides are TGTGCCAGCAGCAGGGGGGACAGGGTTTTACACACCATATATTTT. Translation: CASSRGDRVLHTIYF.

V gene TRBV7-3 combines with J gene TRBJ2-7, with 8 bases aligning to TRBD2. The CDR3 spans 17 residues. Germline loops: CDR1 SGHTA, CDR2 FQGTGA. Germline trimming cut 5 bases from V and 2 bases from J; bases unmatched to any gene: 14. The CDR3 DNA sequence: TGTGCCAGCAGCCCGATTTTAATAGCGGGGCGGACCTACGAGCAGTACTTC. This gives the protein CASSPILIAGRTYEQYF.

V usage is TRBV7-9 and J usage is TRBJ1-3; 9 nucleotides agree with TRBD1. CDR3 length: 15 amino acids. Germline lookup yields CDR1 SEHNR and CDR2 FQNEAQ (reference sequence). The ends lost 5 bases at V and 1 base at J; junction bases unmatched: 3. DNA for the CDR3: TGTGCCAGCAGCCCCGGGACAGGGTCTGGAAACACCATATATTTT. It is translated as CASSPGTGSGNTIYF.

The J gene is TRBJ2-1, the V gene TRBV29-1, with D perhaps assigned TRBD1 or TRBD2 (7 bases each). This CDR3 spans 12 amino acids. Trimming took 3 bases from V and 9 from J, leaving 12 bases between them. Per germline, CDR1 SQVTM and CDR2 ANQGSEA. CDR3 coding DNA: TGCAGCGTTGATCCAGGGGGGGGTGAGCAGTTCTTC. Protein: CSVDPGGGEQFF.

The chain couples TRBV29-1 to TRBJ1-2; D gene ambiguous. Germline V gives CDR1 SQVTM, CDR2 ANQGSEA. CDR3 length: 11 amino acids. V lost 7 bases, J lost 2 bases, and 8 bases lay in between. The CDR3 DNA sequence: TGCAGCGCCCAGGAGAACTATGGCTACACCTTC. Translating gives CSAQENYGYTF. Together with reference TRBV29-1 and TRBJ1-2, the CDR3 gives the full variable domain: SAVISQKPSRDICQRGTSLTIQCQVDSQVTMMFWYRQQPGQSLTLIATANQGSEATYESGFVIDKFPISRPNLTFSTLTVSNMSPEDSSIYLCSAQENYGYTFGSGTRLTVV.

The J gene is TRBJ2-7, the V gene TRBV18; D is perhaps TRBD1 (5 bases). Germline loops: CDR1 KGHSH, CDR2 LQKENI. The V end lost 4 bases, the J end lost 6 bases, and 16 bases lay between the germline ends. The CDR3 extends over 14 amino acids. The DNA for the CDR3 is TGTGCCAGCTCACAGACTTCGCAGGGTACCGAGCAGTACTTC. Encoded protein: CASSQTSQGTEQYF.

The CDR3 region has the DNA TGTGCCAGCAGGACTAGCGGGGGCGGCTATGAGCAGTTCTTC. It translates to CASRTSGGGYEQFF. This chain connects TRBV6-5 to TRBJ2-1; 12 nucleotides agree with TRBD2. The length of the CDR3 is 14 residues. The V gene end was trimmed by 6 bases and the J gene end by 8 bases; junction bases not matched to a gene: 5. Germline CDR1 and CDR2: MNHEY and SVGAGI.

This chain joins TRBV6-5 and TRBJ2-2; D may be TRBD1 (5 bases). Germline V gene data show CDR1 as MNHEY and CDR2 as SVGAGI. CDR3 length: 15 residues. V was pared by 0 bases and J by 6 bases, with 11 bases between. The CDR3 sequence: CASSYSTVLPGELFF. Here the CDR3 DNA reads TGTGCCAGCAGTTACTCGACAGTGCTGCCCGGGGAGCTGTTTTTT.

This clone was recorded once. CDR3 sequence: CASSPGVYGYTF. As DNA, the CDR3 is TGTGCCAGTAGCCCAGGGGTCTATGGCTACACCTTC. This chain connects TRBV19 to TRBJ1-2, with D maybe TRBD1 (6 bases). The CDR3 has 12 amino acids. Trimming took 6 bases from V and 4 from J, leaving 9 bases between them. The V gene's germline CDR1 is LNHDA and CDR2 SQIVND (reference sequence). The entire variable domain, with the rest obtained from reference TRBV19 and TRBJ1-2, is as follows: DGGITQSPKYLFRKEGQNVTLSCEQNLNHDAMYWYRQDPGQGLRLIYYSQIVNDFQKGDIAEGYSVSREKKESFPLTVTSAQKNPTAFYLCASSPGVYGYTFGSGTRLTVV.

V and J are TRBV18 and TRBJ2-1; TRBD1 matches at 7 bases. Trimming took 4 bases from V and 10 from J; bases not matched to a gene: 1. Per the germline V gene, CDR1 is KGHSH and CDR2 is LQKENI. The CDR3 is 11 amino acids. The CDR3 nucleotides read TGTGCCAGCTCACGACAGGGAGAGCAGTTCTTC. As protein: CASSRQGEQFF.

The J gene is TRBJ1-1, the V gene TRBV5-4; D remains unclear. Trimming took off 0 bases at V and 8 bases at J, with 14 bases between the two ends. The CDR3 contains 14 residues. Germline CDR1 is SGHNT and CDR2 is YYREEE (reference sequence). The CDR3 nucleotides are TGTGCCAGCAGCTTGGACCAGACGTCAATGGAAGCTTTCTTT. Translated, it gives CASSLDQTSMEAFF.

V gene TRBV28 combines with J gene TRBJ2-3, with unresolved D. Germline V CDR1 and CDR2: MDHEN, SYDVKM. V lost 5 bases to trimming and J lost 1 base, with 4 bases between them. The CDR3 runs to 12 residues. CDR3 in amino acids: CASSPGTDTQYF. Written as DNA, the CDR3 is TGTGCCAGCAGTCCGGGCACAGATACGCAGTATTTT.

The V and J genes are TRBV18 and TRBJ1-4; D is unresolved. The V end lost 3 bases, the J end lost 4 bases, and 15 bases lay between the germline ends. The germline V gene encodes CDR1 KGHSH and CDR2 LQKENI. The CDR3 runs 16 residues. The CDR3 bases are TGTGCCAGCTCACCTAACCGTGCCGGGGATAATGAAAAACTGTTTTTT. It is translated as CASSPNRAGDNEKLFF.

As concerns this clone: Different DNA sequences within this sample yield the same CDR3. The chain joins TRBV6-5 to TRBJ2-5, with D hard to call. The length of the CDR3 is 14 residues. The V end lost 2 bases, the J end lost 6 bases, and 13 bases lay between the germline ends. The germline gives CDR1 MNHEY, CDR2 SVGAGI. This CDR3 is CASSYDSSFKTQYF. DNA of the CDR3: TGTGCCAGCAGTTACGATTCGTCGTTCAAGACCCAGTACTTC.

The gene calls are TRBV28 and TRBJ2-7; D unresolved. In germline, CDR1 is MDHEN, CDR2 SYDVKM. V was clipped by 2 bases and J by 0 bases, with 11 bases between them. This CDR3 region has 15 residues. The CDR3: CASSLLGSSSYEQYF. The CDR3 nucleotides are TGTGCCAGCAGTTTACTAGGGTCGAGCTCCTACGAGCAGTACTTC.

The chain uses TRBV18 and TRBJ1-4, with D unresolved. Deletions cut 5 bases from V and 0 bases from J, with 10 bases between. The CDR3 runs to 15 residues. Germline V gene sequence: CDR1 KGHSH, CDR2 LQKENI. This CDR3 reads CASSLFEATNEKLFF. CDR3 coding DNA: TGTGCCAGCTCATTATTTGAAGCAACTAATGAAAAACTGTTTTTT.

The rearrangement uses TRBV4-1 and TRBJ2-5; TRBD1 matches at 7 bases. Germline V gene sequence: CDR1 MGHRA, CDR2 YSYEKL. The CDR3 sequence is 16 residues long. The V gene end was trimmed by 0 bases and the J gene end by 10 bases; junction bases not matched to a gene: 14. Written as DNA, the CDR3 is TGCGCCAGCAGCCAAGAAAGTAAGGGGGCCGGGCGTATCCAGTACTTC. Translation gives CASSQESKGAGRIQYF.

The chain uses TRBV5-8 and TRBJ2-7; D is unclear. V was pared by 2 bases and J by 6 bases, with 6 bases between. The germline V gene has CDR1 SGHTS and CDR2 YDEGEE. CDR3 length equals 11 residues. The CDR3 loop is CASSFLGEQYF. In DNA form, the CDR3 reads TGTGCCAGCAGCTTCCTTGGCGAGCAGTACTTC.

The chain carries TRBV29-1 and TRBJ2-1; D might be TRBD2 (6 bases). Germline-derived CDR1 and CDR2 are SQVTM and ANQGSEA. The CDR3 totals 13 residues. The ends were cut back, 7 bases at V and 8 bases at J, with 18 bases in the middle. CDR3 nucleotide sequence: TGCAGCGGTGCACCGAGGGGCGGGGATGAGCAGTTCTTC. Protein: CSGAPRGGDEQFF.

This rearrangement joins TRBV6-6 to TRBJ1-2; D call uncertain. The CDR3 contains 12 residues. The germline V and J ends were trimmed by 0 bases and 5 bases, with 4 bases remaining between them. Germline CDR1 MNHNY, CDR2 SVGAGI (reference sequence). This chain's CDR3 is CASSYSGYGYTF. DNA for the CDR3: TGTGCCAGCAGTTACTCGGGGTATGGCTACACCTTC.